The 4 T cell receptor beta chains below were found in one sample sequenced in a study of T cell repertoires in cytomegalovirus infection. TCRdb reprocessed the reads via MiXCR and lists one record per CDR3 protein. This sample has more than 650,000 distinct CDR3 sequences, with approximately 40% found just once. What was sequenced was PBMCs. Receptor source: a human donor in good health (CMV status not recorded). Some clones in this sample may be carry-over from other donors' samples.

The chain has TRBV6-1 and TRBJ1-5; D gene unclear. The V end was cut by 0 bases, the J end by 6 bases, with 18 bases between. The CDR3 contains 17 residues. The V gene's germline CDR1 is MNHNS and CDR2 SASEGT. The CDR3 sequence is CASSEAGGPGVSQPQHF. In DNA form, the CDR3 reads TGTGCCAGCAGTGAAGCGGGAGGTCCGGGAGTTAGTCAGCCCCAGCATTTT.

The chain links TRBV20-1 to TRBJ1-1; TRBD1 matches 8 bases. Germline CDR1 and CDR2: DFQATT and SNEGSKA (reference sequence). The CDR3 length is 12 residues. CDR3 loop: CRPGQGNTEAFF. CDR3 nucleotide sequence: TGCAGGCCTGGACAGGGCAACACTGAAGCTTTCTTT.

CDR3 sequence: CASSTSPYEQYF. CDR3 DNA: TGTGCCAGCAGCACTTCCCCTTACGAGCAGTACTTC. This sequence joins TRBV27 and TRBJ2-7; D gene uncertain. This CDR3 is built from 12 residues. Looked up from germline, CDR1 is MNHEY and CDR2 is SMNVEV (reference sequence). V was pared by 6 bases and J by 4 bases, with 10 bases between.

This clonotype was counted between two and nine times. The chain couples TRBV20-1 to TRBJ2-7; a possible D gene is TRBD2 (5 bases). CDR3 length: 14 amino acids. Germline CDR1 is DFQATT and CDR2 is SNEGSKA (reference sequence). V dropped 0 bases and J dropped 2 bases, with 11 bases sitting between them. The CDR3 sequence is CSARENAGPYEQYF. CDR3 nucleotides: TGCAGTGCTAGAGAGAACGCGGGCCCCTACGAGCAGTACTTC.